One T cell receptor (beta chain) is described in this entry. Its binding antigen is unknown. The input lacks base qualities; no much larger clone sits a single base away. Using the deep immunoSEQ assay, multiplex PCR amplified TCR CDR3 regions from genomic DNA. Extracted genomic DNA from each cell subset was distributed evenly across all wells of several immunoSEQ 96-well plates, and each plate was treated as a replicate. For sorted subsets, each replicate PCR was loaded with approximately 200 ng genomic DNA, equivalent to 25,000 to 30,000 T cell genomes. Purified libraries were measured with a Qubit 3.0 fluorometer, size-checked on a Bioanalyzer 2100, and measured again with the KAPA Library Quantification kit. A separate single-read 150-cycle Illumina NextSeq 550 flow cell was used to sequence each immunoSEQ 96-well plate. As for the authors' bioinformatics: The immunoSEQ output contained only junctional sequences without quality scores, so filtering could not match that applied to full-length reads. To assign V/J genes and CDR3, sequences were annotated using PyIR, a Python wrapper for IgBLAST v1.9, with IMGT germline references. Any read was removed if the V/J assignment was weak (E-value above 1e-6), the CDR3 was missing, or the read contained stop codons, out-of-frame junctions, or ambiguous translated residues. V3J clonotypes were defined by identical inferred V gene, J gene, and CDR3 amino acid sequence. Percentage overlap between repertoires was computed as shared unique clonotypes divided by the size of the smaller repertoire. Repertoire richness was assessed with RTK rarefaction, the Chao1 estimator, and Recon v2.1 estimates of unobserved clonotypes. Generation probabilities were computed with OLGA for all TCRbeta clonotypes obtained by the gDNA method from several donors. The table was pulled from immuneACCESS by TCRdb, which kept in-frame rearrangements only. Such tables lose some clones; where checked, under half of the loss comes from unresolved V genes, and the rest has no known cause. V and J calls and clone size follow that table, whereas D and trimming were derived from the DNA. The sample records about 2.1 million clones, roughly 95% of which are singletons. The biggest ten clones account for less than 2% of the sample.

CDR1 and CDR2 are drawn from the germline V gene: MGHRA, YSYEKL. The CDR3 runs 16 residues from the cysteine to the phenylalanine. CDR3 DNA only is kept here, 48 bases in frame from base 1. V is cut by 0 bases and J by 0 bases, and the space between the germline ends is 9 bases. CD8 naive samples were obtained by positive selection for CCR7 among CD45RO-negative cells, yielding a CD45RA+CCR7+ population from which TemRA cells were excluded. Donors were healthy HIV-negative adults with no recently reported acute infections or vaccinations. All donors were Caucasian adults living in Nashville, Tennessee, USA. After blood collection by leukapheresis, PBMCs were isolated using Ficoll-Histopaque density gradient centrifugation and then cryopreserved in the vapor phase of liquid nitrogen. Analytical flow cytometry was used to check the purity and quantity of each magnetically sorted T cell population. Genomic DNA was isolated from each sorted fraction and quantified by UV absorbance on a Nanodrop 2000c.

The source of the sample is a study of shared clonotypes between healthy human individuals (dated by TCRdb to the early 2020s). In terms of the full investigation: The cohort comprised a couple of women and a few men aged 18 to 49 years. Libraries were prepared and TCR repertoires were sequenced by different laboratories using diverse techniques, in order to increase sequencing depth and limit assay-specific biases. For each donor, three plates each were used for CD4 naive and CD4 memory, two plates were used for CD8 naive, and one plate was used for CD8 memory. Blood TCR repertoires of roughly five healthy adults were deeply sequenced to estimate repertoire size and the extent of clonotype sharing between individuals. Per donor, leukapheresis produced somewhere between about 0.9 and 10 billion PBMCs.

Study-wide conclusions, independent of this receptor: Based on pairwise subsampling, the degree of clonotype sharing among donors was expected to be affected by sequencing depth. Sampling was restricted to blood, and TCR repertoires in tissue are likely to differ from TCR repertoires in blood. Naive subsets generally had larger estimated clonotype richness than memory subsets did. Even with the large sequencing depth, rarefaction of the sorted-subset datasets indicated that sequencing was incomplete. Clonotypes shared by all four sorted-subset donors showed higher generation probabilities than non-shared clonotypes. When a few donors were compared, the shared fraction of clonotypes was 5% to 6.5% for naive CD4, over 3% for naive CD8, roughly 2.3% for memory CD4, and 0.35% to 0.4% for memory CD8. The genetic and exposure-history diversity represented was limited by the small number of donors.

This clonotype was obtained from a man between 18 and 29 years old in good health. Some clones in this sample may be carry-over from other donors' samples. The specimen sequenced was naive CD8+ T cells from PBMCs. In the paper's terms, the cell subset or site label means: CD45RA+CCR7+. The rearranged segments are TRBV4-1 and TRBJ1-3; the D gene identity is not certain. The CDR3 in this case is CASSQDRWDSGNTIYF. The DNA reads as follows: TGCGCCAGCAGCCAAGATAGGTGGGACTCTGGAAACACCATATATTTT.